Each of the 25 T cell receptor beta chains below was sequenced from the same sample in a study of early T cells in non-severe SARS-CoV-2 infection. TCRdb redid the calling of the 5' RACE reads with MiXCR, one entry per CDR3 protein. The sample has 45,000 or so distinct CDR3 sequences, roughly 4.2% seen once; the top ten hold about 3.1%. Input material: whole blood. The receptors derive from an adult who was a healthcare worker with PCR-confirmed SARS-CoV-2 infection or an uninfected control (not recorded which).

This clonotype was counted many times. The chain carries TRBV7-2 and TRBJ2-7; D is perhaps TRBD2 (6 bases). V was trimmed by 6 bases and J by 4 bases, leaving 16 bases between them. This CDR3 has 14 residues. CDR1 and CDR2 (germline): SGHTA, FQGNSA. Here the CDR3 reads CASRSPGSGYEQYF. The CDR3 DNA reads TGTGCCAGCAGGTCTCCCGGGAGTGGGTACGAGCAGTACTTC.

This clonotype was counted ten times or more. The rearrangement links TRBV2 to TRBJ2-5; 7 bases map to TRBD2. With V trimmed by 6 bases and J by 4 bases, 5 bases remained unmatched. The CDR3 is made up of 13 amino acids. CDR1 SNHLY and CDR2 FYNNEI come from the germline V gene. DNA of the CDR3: TGTGCCAGCAGAAGACTAGCTCCAGAGACCCAGTACTTC. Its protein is CASRRLAPETQYF.

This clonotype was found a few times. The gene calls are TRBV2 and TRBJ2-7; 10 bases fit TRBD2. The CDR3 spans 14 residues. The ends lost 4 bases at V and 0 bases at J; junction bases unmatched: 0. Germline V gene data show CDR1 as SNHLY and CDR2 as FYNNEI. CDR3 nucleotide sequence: TGTGCCAGCAGTGCTAGCGGGAGCTCCTACGAGCAGTACTTC. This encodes CASSASGSSYEQYF.

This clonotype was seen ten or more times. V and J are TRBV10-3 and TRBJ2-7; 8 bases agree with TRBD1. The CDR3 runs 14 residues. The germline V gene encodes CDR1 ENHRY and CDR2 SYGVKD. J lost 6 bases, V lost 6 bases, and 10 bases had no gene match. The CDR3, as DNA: TGTGCCATCAGCGCGACAACAGGGGGTAGCGAGCAGTACTTC. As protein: CAISATTGGSEQYF.

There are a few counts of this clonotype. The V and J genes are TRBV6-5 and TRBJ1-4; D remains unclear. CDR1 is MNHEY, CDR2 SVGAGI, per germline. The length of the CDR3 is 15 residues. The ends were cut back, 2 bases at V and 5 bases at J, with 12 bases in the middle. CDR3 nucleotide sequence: TGTGCCAGCAGTTACAGCGCAGCTACCAATGAAAAACTGTTTTTT. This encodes CASSYSAATNEKLFF.

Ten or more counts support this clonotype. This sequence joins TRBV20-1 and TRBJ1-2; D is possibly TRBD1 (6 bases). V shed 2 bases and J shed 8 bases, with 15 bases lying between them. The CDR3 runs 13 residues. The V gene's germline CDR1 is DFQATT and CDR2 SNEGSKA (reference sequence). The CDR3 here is CSARKTGLGGYTF. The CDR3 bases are TGCAGTGCTAGAAAGACAGGTCTCGGAGGCTACACCTTC.

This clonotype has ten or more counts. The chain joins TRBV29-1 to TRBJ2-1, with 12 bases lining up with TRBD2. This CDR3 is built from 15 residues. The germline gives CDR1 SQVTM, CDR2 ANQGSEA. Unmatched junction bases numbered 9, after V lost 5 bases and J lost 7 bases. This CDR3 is CSVSHRLAGDNEQFF. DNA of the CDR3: TGCAGCGTTTCCCACCGACTAGCGGGAGATAATGAGCAGTTCTTC.

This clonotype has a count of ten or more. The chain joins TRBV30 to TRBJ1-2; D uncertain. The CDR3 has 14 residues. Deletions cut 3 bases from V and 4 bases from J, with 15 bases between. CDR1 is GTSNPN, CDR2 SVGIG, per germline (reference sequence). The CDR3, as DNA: TGTGCCTGGAGCCTTAACCTAAAGGGCTATGGCTACACCTTC. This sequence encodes CAWSLNLKGYGYTF.

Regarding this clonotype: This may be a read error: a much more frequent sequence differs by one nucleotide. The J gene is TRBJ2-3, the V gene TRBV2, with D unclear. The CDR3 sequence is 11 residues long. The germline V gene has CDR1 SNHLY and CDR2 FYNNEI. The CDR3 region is CASSEWDTQNF. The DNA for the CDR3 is TGTGCCAGCAGTGAATGGGATACGCAGAATTTT.

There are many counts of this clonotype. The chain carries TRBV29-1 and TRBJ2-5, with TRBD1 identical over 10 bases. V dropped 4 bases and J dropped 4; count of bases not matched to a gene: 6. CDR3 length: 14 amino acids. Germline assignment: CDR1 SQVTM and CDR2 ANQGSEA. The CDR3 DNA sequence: TGCAGCGTTGCGAGACAGGGGGCCGTAGAGACCCAGTACTTC. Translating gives CSVARQGAVETQYF.

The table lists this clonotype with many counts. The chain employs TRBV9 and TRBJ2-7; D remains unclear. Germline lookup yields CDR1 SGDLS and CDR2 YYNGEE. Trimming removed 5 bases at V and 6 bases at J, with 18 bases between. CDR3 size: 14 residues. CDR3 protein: CASSLSRNGLEQYF. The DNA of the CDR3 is TGTGCCAGCAGTCTCAGCCGAAATGGTCTCGAGCAGTACTTC.

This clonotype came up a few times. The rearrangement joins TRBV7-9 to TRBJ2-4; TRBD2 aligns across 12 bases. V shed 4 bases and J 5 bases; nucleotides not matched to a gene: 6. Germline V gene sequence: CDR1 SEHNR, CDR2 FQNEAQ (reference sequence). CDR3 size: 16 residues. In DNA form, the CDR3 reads TGTGCCAGCAGCTCTGGACTAGCGGGGCCCGAAAACATTCAGTACTTC. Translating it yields CASSSGLAGPENIQYF.

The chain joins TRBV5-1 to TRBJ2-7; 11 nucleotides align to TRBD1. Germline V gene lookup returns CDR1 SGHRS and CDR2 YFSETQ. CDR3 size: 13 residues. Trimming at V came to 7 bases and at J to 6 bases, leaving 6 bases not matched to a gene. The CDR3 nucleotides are TGCGCCAGCGGTCAGGGACAGGGGGGCGAGCAGTACTTC. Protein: CASGQGQGGEQYF.

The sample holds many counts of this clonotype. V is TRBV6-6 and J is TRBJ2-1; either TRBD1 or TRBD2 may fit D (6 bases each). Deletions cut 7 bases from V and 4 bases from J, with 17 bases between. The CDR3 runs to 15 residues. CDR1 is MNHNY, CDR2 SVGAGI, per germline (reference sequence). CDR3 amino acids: CASNPEGGGYNEQFF. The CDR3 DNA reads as TGTGCCAGCAACCCCGAGGGGGGTGGGTACAATGAGCAGTTCTTC.

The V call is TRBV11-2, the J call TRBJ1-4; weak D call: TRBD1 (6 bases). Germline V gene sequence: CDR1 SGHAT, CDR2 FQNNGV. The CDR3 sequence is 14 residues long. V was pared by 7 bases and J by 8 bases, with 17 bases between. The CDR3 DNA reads TGTGCCAGCAACCGAATTAACAGGGACGAAAAACTGTTTTTT. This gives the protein CASNRINRDEKLFF.

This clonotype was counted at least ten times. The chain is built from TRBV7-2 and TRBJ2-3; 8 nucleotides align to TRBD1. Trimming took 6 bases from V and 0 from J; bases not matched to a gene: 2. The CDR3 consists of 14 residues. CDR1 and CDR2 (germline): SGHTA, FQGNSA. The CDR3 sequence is CASRDRVSTDTQYF. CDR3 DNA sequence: TGTGCCAGCAGGGACAGGGTTAGCACAGATACGCAGTATTTT. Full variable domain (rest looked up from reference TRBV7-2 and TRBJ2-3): GAGVSQSPSNKVTEKGKDVELRCDPISGHTALYWYRQSLGQGLEFLIYFQGNSAPDKSGLPSDRFSAERTGGSVSTLTIQRTQQEDSAVYLCASRDRVSTDTQYFGPGTRLTVL.

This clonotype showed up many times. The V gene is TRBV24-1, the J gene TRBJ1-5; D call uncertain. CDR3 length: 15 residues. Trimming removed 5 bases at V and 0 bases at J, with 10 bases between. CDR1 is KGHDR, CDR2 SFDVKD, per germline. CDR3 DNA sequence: TGTGCCACCAGTGGCCTCAGTGATAGCAATCAGCCCCAGCATTTT. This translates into CATSGLSDSNQPQHF.

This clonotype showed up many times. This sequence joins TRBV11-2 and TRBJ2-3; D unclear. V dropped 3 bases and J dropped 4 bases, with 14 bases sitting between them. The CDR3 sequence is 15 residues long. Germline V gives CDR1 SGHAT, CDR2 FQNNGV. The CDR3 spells CASSFRPGDSDTQYF. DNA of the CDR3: TGTGCCAGCAGCTTCCGACCCGGAGACTCAGATACGCAGTATTTT.

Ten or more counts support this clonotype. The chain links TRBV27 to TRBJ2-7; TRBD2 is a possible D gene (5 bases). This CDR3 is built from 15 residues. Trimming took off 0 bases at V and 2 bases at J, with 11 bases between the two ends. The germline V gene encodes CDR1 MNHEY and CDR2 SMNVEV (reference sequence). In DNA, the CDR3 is TGTGCCAGCAGTTTATCGGGGAGCGCTCCCTACGAGCAGTACTTC. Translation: CASSLSGSAPYEQYF.

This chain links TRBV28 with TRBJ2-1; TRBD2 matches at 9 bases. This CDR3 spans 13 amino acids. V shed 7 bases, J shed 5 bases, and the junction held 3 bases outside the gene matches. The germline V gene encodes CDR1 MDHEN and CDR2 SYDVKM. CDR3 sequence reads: CASTLAGNNEQFF. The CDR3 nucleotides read TGTGCCAGCACCCTAGCGGGGAACAATGAGCAGTTCTTC.

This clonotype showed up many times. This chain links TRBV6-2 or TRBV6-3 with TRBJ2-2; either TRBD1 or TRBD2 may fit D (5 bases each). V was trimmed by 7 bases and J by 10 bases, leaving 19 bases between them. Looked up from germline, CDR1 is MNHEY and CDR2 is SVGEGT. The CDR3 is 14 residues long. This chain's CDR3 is CASKRGVESEELFF. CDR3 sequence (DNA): TGTGCCAGCAAACGAGGGGTAGAGTCGGAGGAGCTGTTTTTT.

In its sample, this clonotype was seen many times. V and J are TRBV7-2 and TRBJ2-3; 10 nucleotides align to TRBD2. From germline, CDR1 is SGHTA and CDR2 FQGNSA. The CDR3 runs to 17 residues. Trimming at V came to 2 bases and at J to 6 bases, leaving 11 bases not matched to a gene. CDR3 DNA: TGTGCCAGCAGCTTACACTTAAGCGGGAGGGCCGATGATACGCAGTATTTT. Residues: CASSLHLSGRADDTQYF.

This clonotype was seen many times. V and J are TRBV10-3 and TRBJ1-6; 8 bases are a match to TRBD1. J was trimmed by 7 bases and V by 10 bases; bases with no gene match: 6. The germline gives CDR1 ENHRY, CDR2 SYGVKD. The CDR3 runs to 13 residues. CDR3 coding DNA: TGTGCCAACGCGGGACAGGAGAATTCACCCCTCCACTTT. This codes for CANAGQENSPLHF.

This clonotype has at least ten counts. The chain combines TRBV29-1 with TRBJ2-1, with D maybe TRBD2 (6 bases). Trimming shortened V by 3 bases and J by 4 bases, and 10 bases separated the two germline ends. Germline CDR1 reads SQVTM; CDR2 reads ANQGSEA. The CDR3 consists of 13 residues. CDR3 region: CSVEGGQYNEQFF. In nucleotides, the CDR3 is TGCAGCGTTGAGGGGGGTCAATACAATGAGCAGTTCTTC.

The CDR3 spells CASSIRRENTGELFF. In DNA form, the CDR3 reads TGCGCCAGCAGCATCCGGCGGGAGAACACCGGGGAGCTGTTTTTT. The J gene is TRBJ2-2, the V gene TRBV5-1; D might be TRBD2 (6 bases). Trimming cost V 4 bases and J 1 base, with 11 bases left between them. The length of the CDR3 is 15 residues. Germline CDR1 is SGHRS and CDR2 is YFSETQ. Full variable domain (remainder filled in from reference TRBV5-1 and TRBJ2-2): KAGVTQTPRYLIKTRGQQVTLSCSPISGHRSVSWYQQTPGQGLQFLFEYFSETQRNKGNFPGRFSGRQFSNSRSEMNVSTLELGDSALYLCASSIRRENTGELFFGEGSRLTVL.